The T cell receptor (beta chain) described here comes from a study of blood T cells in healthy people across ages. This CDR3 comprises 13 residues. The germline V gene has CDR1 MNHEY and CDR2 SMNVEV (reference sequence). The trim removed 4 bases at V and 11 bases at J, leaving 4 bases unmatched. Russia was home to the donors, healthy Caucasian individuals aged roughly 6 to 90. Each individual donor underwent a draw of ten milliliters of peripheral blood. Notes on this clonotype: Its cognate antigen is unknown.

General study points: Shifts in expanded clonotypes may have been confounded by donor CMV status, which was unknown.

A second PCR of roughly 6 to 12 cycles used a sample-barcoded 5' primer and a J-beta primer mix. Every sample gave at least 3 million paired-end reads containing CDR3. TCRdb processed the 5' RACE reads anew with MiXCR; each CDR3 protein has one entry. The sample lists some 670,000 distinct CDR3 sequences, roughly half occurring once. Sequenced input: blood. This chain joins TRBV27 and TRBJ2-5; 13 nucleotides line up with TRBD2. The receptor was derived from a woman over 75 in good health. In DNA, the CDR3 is TGTGCCAGCAGTTCCGGGACTAGCGGGGTACAGTACTTC. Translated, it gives CASSSGTSGVQYF.